The next 32 T cell receptor beta chains were all read from a single sample in a study of blood T cell repertoires in COVID-19. Method: immunoSEQ multiplex PCR; TCRdb's copy keeps in-frame clones and lacks some. Among fewer than 350,000 clones, roughly 89% were seen once, and the ten largest hold less than 5%. The sequenced sample consisted of peripheral blood. The receptors originated from a woman in her sixties with COVID-19, enrolled during active disease.

The V gene is TRBV19, the J gene TRBJ1-2, with TRBD1 identical over 10 bases. The CDR3 runs to 15 residues. V dropped 6 bases and J dropped 5; count of bases not matched to a gene: 9. Germline assignment: CDR1 LNHDA and CDR2 SQIVND (reference sequence). CDR3 residues: CASSHEGQGYYGYTF. The CDR3 coding sequence is TGTGCCAGTAGCCACGAGGGACAGGGGTATTATGGCTACACCTTC. Full variable domain (missing parts from reference TRBV19 and TRBJ1-2): DGGITQSPKYLFRKEGQNVTLSCEQNLNHDAMYWYRQDPGQGLRLIYYSQIVNDFQKGDIAEGYSVSREKKESFPLTVTSAQKNPTAFYLCASSHEGQGYYGYTFGSGTRLTVV.

This clone was detected once. This sequence joins TRBV28 and TRBJ2-2, with a possible D match to TRBD2 (5 bases). The V end lost 5 bases, the J end lost 6 bases, and 16 bases lay between the germline ends. Germline CDR1 MDHEN, CDR2 SYDVKM. The length of the CDR3 is 15 residues. The CDR3, as DNA: TGTGCCAGCAGTCCCCCCCGGGATGTTGCCGGGGAGCTGTTTTTT. Residues: CASSPPRDVAGELFF.

The CDR3 DNA reads TGCGCCAGCAGCTCAGCCCGTTCAGTAAGGACAGGGGGGGAGACCCAGTACTTC. It yields the protein CASSSARSVRTGGETQYF. The rearrangement links TRBV5-1 to TRBJ2-5, with 10 bases matching TRBD1. From germline, CDR1 is SGHRS and CDR2 YFSETQ. Unmatched junction bases numbered 16, after V lost 3 bases and J lost 5 bases. This CDR3 is 18 amino acids long.

The chain couples TRBV18 to TRBJ1-5, with a weak D call TRBD1 (5 bases). V was shortened by 4 bases and J by 4 bases, with 8 bases between the two germline ends. CDR3 length: 13 amino acids. Germline-derived CDR1 and CDR2 are KGHSH and LQKENI. CDR3 residues: CASSQEGNQPQHF. CDR3 nucleotides: TGTGCCAGCTCACAGGAGGGGAATCAGCCCCAGCATTTT.

The J gene is TRBJ1-1, the V gene TRBV19, with TRBD1 identical over 10 bases. CDR1 is LNHDA, CDR2 SQIVND, per germline (reference sequence). V lost 4 bases, J lost 0 bases, and 8 bases stayed unmatched. The CDR3 is 17 amino acids. The chain's CDR3 is CASSTRDRGIMNTEAFF. The CDR3 DNA reads TGTGCCAGTAGTACTCGGGACAGGGGAATAATGAACACTGAAGCTTTCTTT.

The CDR3 bases are TGCAGTGCTCGTGCCGGGGCCGGGGAGCTGTTTTTT. Its protein product is CSARAGAGELFF. This rearrangement joins TRBV20-1 to TRBJ2-2; a possible D gene is TRBD2 (5 bases). Trimming removed 5 bases from V and 6 bases from J, with 10 bases in between. The CDR3 is made up of 12 amino acids. Germline loops: CDR1 DFQATT, CDR2 SNEGSKA (reference sequence).

The V and J genes are TRBV5-1 and TRBJ1-6, with D unresolved. Germline-derived CDR1 and CDR2 are SGHRS and YFSETQ. CDR3 size: 15 residues. V was pared by 2 bases and J by 6 bases, with 12 bases between. Here the CDR3 DNA reads TGCGCCAGCAGCTTTTTGTCCGGTACTAATTCACCCCTCCACTTT. This sequence encodes CASSFLSGTNSPLHF. Full variable domain (rest looked up from reference TRBV5-1 and TRBJ1-6): KAGVTQTPRYLIKTRGQQVTLSCSPISGHRSVSWYQQTPGQGLQFLFEYFSETQRNKGNFPGRFSGRQFSNSRSEMNVSTLELGDSALYLCASSFLSGTNSPLHFGNGTRLTVT.

V usage is TRBV3-1 (or the pseudogene TRBV3-2) and J usage is TRBJ1-5, with D unclear. In germline, CDR1 is LGHDT, CDR2 YNNKEL (reference sequence). Trimming pared 0 bases from V and 7 bases from J, leaving 10 bases between. The CDR3 extends over 14 amino acids. The CDR3 DNA is TGTGCCAGCAGCCAAGACATAACAAACCAGCCCCAGCATTTT. It specifies CASSQDITNQPQHF.

The V gene is TRBV11-3, the J gene TRBJ2-1; D might be TRBD1 (6 bases). With 5 bases removed from V and 3 bases from J, the gap between germline ends came to 14 bases. Germline V gene data show CDR1 as SGHNT and CDR2 as YENEEA. The CDR3 extends over 15 amino acids. This CDR3 is CASSTGSRGYNEQFF. Here the CDR3 DNA reads TGTGCCAGCAGCACAGGGTCGAGAGGCTACAATGAGCAGTTCTTC.

This rearrangement joins TRBV10-2 to TRBJ1-6; TRBD1 is a possible D gene (5 bases). CDR1 is WSHSY and CDR2 is SAAADI in the germline V gene. The CDR3 extends over 14 amino acids. V was clipped by 6 bases and J by 7 bases, with 13 bases between them. The CDR3 spells CASRSDTQNSPLHF. In DNA form, the CDR3 reads TGCGCCAGCAGATCGGACACGCAAAATTCACCCCTCCACTTT.

The chain carries TRBV28 and TRBJ2-1; 8 positions agree with TRBD2. Trimming took 4 bases from V and 0 from J; bases not matched to a gene: 8. Germline V lookup: CDR1 MDHEN, CDR2 SYDVKM. This CDR3 is built from 17 residues. CDR3 loop: CASSYGGALSSYNEQFF. The CDR3 bases are TGTGCCAGCAGTTACGGGGGGGCATTAAGCTCCTACAATGAGCAGTTCTTC.

Here the CDR3 DNA reads TGTGCCAGCAGCCAAGATCGGCCAGGCGTTGAAGCTTTCTTT. Residues: CASSQDRPGVEAFF. This chain joins TRBV4-2 and TRBJ1-1, with D unclear. This CDR3 contains 14 residues. V lost 0 bases, J lost 7 bases, and 12 bases lay in between. Germline V gene lookup returns CDR1 LGHNA and CDR2 YNFKEQ.

V is TRBV27 and J is TRBJ1-4; 8 nucleotides match TRBD1. V was pared by 6 bases and J by 7 bases, with 10 bases of the junction left unmatched. Germline V gives CDR1 MNHEY, CDR2 SMNVEV (reference sequence). This CDR3 region has 15 residues. The CDR3 nucleotides are TGTGCCAGCAGACCAGTCAGGACAGGGTTTGAAAAACTGTTTTTT. Its translation: CASRPVRTGFEKLFF.

The V gene is TRBV6-5, the J gene TRBJ2-1, with 7 nucleotides matching TRBD1. This CDR3 has 14 amino acids. With V trimmed by 5 bases and J by 5 bases, 6 bases remained unmatched. The germline gives CDR1 MNHEY, CDR2 SVGAGI. DNA of the CDR3: TGTGCCAGCAGTCCACTTACAGGGGACAATGAGCAGTTCTTC. Encoded protein: CASSPLTGDNEQFF.

This clone has just one count. This chain connects TRBV19 to TRBJ1-1, with 7 bases that match TRBD1. CDR1 LNHDA and CDR2 SQIVND come from the germline V gene (reference sequence). The CDR3 has 16 residues. The trim removed 5 bases at V and 6 bases at J, leaving 15 bases unmatched. CDR3 in amino acids: CASSRKALTGLAEAFF. Here the CDR3 DNA reads TGTGCCAGTAGTCGAAAGGCCCTGACAGGGCTGGCTGAAGCTTTCTTT.

J is TRBJ1-4 and V is TRBV6-5; the match to TRBD1 covers 8 bases. Germline CDR1 is MNHEY and CDR2 is SVGAGI. The CDR3 runs to 14 residues. After removal of 6 bases from V and 4 bases from J, the junction contained 4 bases not matched to a gene. CDR3: CASSGGQVNEKLFF. CDR3 nucleotide sequence: TGTGCCAGCAGCGGGGGACAGGTTAATGAAAAACTGTTTTTT.

The chain is built from TRBV10-1 and TRBJ2-3, with D tentatively TRBD2 (7 bases). CDR1 WNHNN and CDR2 SYGVQD come from the germline V gene (reference sequence). The CDR3 covers 16 residues. The germline V and J ends were trimmed by 9 bases and 2 bases, with 21 bases remaining between them. CDR3 sequence: CARGGGGAANTDTQYF. CDR3 in DNA: TGCGCCAGGGGAGGGGGGGGCGCCGCGAACACAGATACGCAGTATTTT.

This chain joins TRBV28 and TRBJ2-3, with TRBD2 matching 7 bases. V lost 6 bases and J lost 5; bases outside the gene matches: 5. This CDR3 is built from 13 residues. CDR1 MDHEN and CDR2 SYDVKM come from the germline V gene. The CDR3 region has the DNA TGTGCCAGCAGCCCGGGGGGAATAGATACGCAGTATTTT. As protein: CASSPGGIDTQYF.

The genes are TRBV10-3 and TRBJ2-3; 11 bases match TRBD2. V lost 3 bases, J lost 0 bases, and 8 bases stayed unmatched. CDR3 size: 18 residues. Germline V gene sequence: CDR1 ENHRY, CDR2 SYGVKD. DNA for the CDR3: TGTGCCATCAGTGACTCACAGACTAGCGGGGCTAGCACAGATACGCAGTATTTT. Protein sequence: CAISDSQTSGASTDTQYF.

The chain joins TRBV5-1 to TRBJ1-1; D is undetermined. Per germline, CDR1 SGHRS and CDR2 YFSETQ. The CDR3 sequence is 15 residues long. Trimming took 0 bases from V and 4 from J, leaving 13 bases between them. The CDR3, as DNA: TGCGCCAGCAGCTTGGAAGGGTTCCGGGGCACTGAAGCTTTCTTT. This sequence encodes CASSLEGFRGTEAFF. Full variable domain (rest looked up from reference TRBV5-1 and TRBJ1-1): KAGVTQTPRYLIKTRGQQVTLSCSPISGHRSVSWYQQTPGQGLQFLFEYFSETQRNKGNFPGRFSGRQFSNSRSEMNVSTLELGDSALYLCASSLEGFRGTEAFFGQGTRLTVV.

The J gene is TRBJ1-1, the V gene TRBV7-8; 7 bases are a match to TRBD1. The length of the CDR3 is 15 residues. Germline CDR1 and CDR2: SGHVS and FQNEAQ. The trim removed 0 bases at V and 7 bases at J, leaving 8 bases unmatched. CDR3 sequence: CASSLAGTARGEAFF. The CDR3 DNA reads as TGTGCCAGCAGCTTAGCTGGGACAGCGCGCGGTGAAGCTTTCTTT.

This rearrangement joins TRBV19 to TRBJ1-2, with a possible D match to TRBD1 (6 bases). CDR1 is LNHDA, CDR2 SQIVND, per germline (reference sequence). V gave up 8 bases and J gave up 8 bases, with 21 bases separating them. This CDR3 has 14 residues. The CDR3 coding sequence is TGTGCCAGTCTTATGGGACACCTGATGGAGGGCTACACCTTC. Its translation is CASLMGHLMEGYTF.

The chain combines TRBV5-8 with TRBJ2-2; the match to TRBD1 covers 9 bases. J lost 6 bases, V lost 4 bases, and 10 bases had no gene match. The CDR3 runs to 16 residues. CDR1 SGHTS and CDR2 YDEGEE come from the germline V gene. The CDR3 reads CASSPGQGRGSGELFF. The CDR3 DNA reads TGTGCCAGCAGCCCGGGACAGGGAAGAGGGTCCGGGGAGCTGTTTTTT.

V gene TRBV15 combines with J gene TRBJ2-5; tentatively, D is TRBD1 (5 bases). The CDR3 spans 14 residues. In germline, CDR1 is LNHNV, CDR2 YYDKDF (reference sequence). The V gene lost 0 bases and the J gene lost 9 bases, with 14 bases spanning the gap. CDR3 residues: CATSREQGTWAQYF. The CDR3 DNA reads TGTGCCACCAGCAGAGAGCAGGGTACTTGGGCCCAGTACTTC.

The rearrangement uses TRBV7-3 and TRBJ2-5; D is possibly TRBD2 (5 bases). The CDR3 is 13 amino acids. V was trimmed by 2 bases and J by 9 bases, leaving 13 bases between them. Germline V gene lookup returns CDR1 SGHTA and CDR2 FQGTGA. CDR3 sequence (DNA): TGTGCCAGCAGCTTAGGTCTAGTCGGGGCCCAGTACTTC. The encoded protein is CASSLGLVGAQYF.

The chain links TRBV28 to TRBJ1-1; unclear D gene. This CDR3 region has 13 residues. In germline, CDR1 is MDHEN, CDR2 SYDVKM. Trimming removed 3 bases at V and 2 bases at J, with 7 bases between. The CDR3 nucleotides read TGTGCCAGCAGTTTCCGGAGAAACACTGAAGCTTTCTTT. Its translation: CASSFRRNTEAFF. Supplemented by reference TRBV28 and TRBJ1-1, the full variable domain reads DVKVTQSSRYLVKRTGEKVFLECVQDMDHENMFWYRQDPGLGLRLIYFSYDVKMKEKGDIPEGYSVSREKKERFSLILESASTNQTSMYLCASSFRRNTEAFFGQGTRLTVV.

This clone was seen only a few times. This chain joins TRBV3-1 (or the pseudogene TRBV3-2) and TRBJ1-5; D remains ambiguous. Germline CDR1 is LGHDT and CDR2 is YNNKEL (reference sequence). This CDR3 has 14 amino acids. V lost 3 bases and J 2 bases, leaving 8 bases between the germline ends. The CDR3 region has the DNA TGTGCCAGCAGCCACAGAGAGGGCAATCAGCCCCAGCATTTT. Protein: CASSHREGNQPQHF.

As for this clone: At one end the junction does not follow the germline gene, possibly because of a read error. In DNA form, the CDR3 reads TGTGCCAGCAGTTTAAGCTCCTCCAATGAGCAGTTCTTC. Its translation: CASSLSSSNEQFF. The V and J genes are TRBV6-2 or TRBV6-3 and TRBJ2-1; no firm D call. There are 13 residues in the CDR3. Germline V gene lookup returns CDR1 MNHEY and CDR2 SVGEGT.

The CDR3 here is CASSVAPTSANEQFF. CDR3 DNA sequence: TGTGCCAGCAGCGTAGCCCCTACTAGCGCAAATGAGCAGTTCTTC. The chain links TRBV9 to TRBJ2-1; 7 positions agree with TRBD2. This CDR3 comprises 15 residues. Germline V gives CDR1 SGDLS, CDR2 YYNGEE. Trimming removed 0 bases from V and 7 bases from J; junction bases left unmatched: 7.

The chain uses TRBV6-6 and TRBJ2-4; 9 bases map to TRBD1. Per germline, CDR1 MNHNY and CDR2 SVGAGI (reference sequence). This CDR3 region has 16 residues. Trimming removed 4 bases from V and 5 bases from J; junction bases left unmatched: 9. The CDR3: CASSLFSGQGENIQYF. CDR3 sequence (DNA): TGTGCCAGCAGTTTATTCTCGGGACAGGGAGAAAACATTCAGTACTTC.

This clone has just one count. The chain uses TRBV19 and TRBJ1-1; D gene ambiguous. The germline V gene has CDR1 LNHDA and CDR2 SQIVND (reference sequence). The germline V and J ends were trimmed by 5 bases and 4 bases, with 11 bases remaining between them. This CDR3 is 13 amino acids long. CDR3 residues: CASSVRSGTEAFF. For the CDR3, the DNA is TGTGCCAGTAGTGTGCGCTCGGGCACTGAAGCTTTCTTT.

The J gene is TRBJ2-5, the V gene TRBV28, with D tentatively TRBD1 (5 bases). This CDR3 contains 13 residues. Germline loops: CDR1 MDHEN, CDR2 SYDVKM. V gave up 7 bases and J gave up 1 base, with 10 bases separating them. The CDR3 bases are TGTGCCAGCACTAACAGGATCCAAGAGACCCAGTACTTC. Translating gives CASTNRIQETQYF.